This T cell receptor (beta chain) was obtained from a study of vaccination effects on CD4 cells after COVID-19 (dated by TCRdb to between 2022 and 2023). Notes on the research overall: Each participant received two doses of an mRNA SARS-CoV-2 vaccine, either BNT162b2 or mRNA-1273. In the study, cultures from other donors were sequenced using the Oncomine TCR Beta short-read assay on an Illumina iSeq 100. The study compared SARS-CoV-2 spike-specific CD4+ TCR repertoires before and after mRNA vaccination in COVID-19 convalescent patients and infection-naive vaccine recipients. Altogether, about 10 COVID-19 convalescent patients and a few SARS-CoV-2-naive healthy vaccine recipients made up the full study. What the study reported, not specific to this receptor: At late post-vaccination timepoints, both infection-induced and vaccine-induced clones showed marked clonal contraction, consistent with waning T cell responses. Among healthy vaccine recipients, nearly all vaccine-induced clones were SARS-CoV-2 mono-reactive, and just 1 of 255 was cross-reactive with common cold coronaviruses. Only a small number of convalescent patients were included, and no early post-infection timepoints were available, which limited the study.

In the ViraFEST assay, PBMC were stimulated with viral peptide pools, and TCR sequencing was then used to find antigen-specific CD4+ T cell clonotypes based on their expansion. After around 11 days of culture, CD4+ T cells were isolated with the EasySep CD4+ T cell isolation kit. Negative nucleocapsid antibody results before and after vaccination confirmed that the healthy vaccine recipients had no prior SARS-CoV-2 infection. Each well held around 1.9 million PBMC cultured in IMDM containing roughly 5% human AB serum, 9.5 to 10 IU/ml IL-2 and gentamicin, along with approximately 10 ug/ml peptides. On days 3 and 7, half of the culture medium was replaced with fresh IL-2-containing medium. Unless noted otherwise, every peptide stimulation condition was cultured in triplicate wells. PBMC were separated from whole blood using Ficoll-Paque Plus gradient centrifugation and were then either cryopreserved at -140C or used fresh. The overlapping peptide pools covered the spike proteins of SARS-CoV-2 as well as those of the common cold coronaviruses HCoV-NL63, HCoV-OC43 and HCoV-229E. The QIAamp micro DNA kit was used to extract genomic DNA from the cultured CD4+ T cells.

Libraries were prepared through the immunoSEQ multiplex PCR assay. DNA from the cultured and isolated CD4+ T cells underwent TCR beta CDR3 sequencing. The authors' analysis ran thus. Non-productive TCR sequences were discarded, and reads were trimmed to the CDR3 region, with only CDR3s of 7 or more amino acids retained. The MANAFEST web app was used to identify antigen-specific clonotypes by comparing expansion in peptide wells with expansion in reference cultures. To be called positive, a clone needed expansion at FDR<0.05 compared with the reference and with all other wells, an odds ratio greater than 5, and a frequency greater than 0.1% in two replicate wells. Clonotypes significantly expanded in SARS-CoV-2 spike wells and in at least one common cold coronavirus spike condition were defined as cross-reactive. Using the stringdist R package, CDR3 similarity was measured by Levenshtein distance, and unrooted trees were constructed with ape in R 3.6.1. Held by TCRdb, this immuneACCESS table contains in-frame sequences only and omits some clones. Under half of the omission traces to an unresolved V gene where checked; the cause of the rest is unknown. V and J calls and clone size are given by that table; D and trimming were obtained from the DNA. Recorded for this sample are 40,000 to 45,000 clones; around 77% of them occurred a single time. 2.9% of the sample lies in the top ten.

From cysteine to phenylalanine, the CDR3 is 14 amino acids long. This entry keeps only the CDR3 DNA: 42 bases, framed from base 1. The junction carries 9 bases between V and J, which are trimmed by 1 base and 4 bases respectively. Reading the germline V gene gives CDR1 SGHTA and CDR2 FQGTGA. To note about this clone: Its recognized antigen is unknown. Base-call qualities are not available, and no considerably larger clone is one nucleotide away.

The rearranged segments are TRBV7-3 and TRBJ2-3; no D segment can be confidently identified. This receptor was taken from a human donor who received a COVID-19 vaccine. This specimen was CD4+ T cells from PBMCs cultured with HCoV-NL63 spike peptides, taken before COVID-19 vaccination. The sample's cell subset or site label, decoded: HCoV-NL63 spike overlapping peptide pool stimulation. The CDR3 amino acid sequence is: CASSLNGLADTQYF. DNA sequence: TGTGCCAGCAGCTTAAACGGGTTGGCAGATACGCAGTATTTT.